These 8 T cell receptor beta chains originate from one sample sequenced in a study of shared clonotypes between healthy human individuals. TCRdb's copy holds only in-frame clones and misses some; the assay was immunoSEQ multiplex PCR. Altogether under 1,100,000 clones are present, about 77% being singletons, with the ten largest covering about 1.5%. The sequenced sample consisted of memory CD4+ T cells sorted from blood. Subset defined: CD45RA-negative fraction. All receptors derive from a man younger than 30 in good health.

The chain couples TRBV18 to TRBJ2-5; 7 bases fit TRBD1. This CDR3 spans 15 amino acids. Germline CDR1 and CDR2: KGHSH and LQKENI. With 2 bases clipped from V and 5 bases from J, the junction kept 8 bases outside the gene matches. The CDR3 reads CASSPATGKGETQYF. CDR3 coding DNA: TGTGCCAGCTCACCAGCGACAGGGAAGGGGGAGACCCAGTACTTC.

The genes are TRBV11-3 and TRBJ2-2; 8 nucleotides align to TRBD1. Germline CDR1 and CDR2: SGHNT and YENEEA. The junction had 1 base not matched to a gene; V was cut back by 5 bases and J by 2 bases. This CDR3 comprises 14 residues. CDR3 sequence reads: CASSGQGNTGELFF. CDR3 coding DNA: TGTGCCAGCAGCGGACAGGGCAACACCGGGGAGCTGTTTTTT.

V is TRBV28 and J is TRBJ1-2; 8 bases line up with TRBD1. The CDR3 runs 13 residues. The V gene end was trimmed by 6 bases and the J gene end by 7 bases; junction bases not matched to a gene: 7. The V gene's germline CDR1 is MDHEN and CDR2 SYDVKM. The CDR3 DNA reads TGTGCCAGCAGCGGACAGGGCGTAGCTGGCTACACCTTC. Protein sequence: CASSGQGVAGYTF.

V gene TRBV5-1 combines with J gene TRBJ2-3; 7 positions agree with TRBD2. CDR1 SGHRS and CDR2 YFSETQ come from the germline V gene. V lost 1 base and J lost 5; bases outside the gene matches: 7. The CDR3 contains 15 residues. The CDR3 coding sequence is TGCGCCAGCAGCTTGTCGAGCGGGGCCGGAGATACGCAGTATTTT. Its translation: CASSLSSGAGDTQYF.

J is TRBJ2-1 and V is TRBV15, with D perhaps assigned TRBD1 or TRBD2 (5 bases each). This CDR3 contains 18 residues. Trimming left V 5 bases short and J 0 bases short, with 20 bases between. Germline lookup yields CDR1 LNHNV and CDR2 YYDKDF (reference sequence). CDR3 residues: CATSAALGRKSSYNEQFF. The CDR3 nucleotides read TGTGCCACCAGCGCAGCGCTGGGACGGAAGAGCTCCTACAATGAGCAGTTCTTC.

The sample holds many counts of this clone. This chain connects TRBV27 to TRBJ2-3; 9 bases are shared with TRBD1. The CDR3 totals 15 residues. CDR1 and CDR2 from the germline V gene are MNHEY and SMNVEV (reference sequence). The V and J ends lost 7 bases and 3 bases, in that order; junction bases with no gene match: 8. CDR3 bases: TGTGCCAGCATCCTAAGGGACAGGGAGACAGATACGCAGTATTTT. It codes for CASILRDRETDTQYF.

This chain connects TRBV11-2 to TRBJ1-2; D is uncertain. Germline V gene lookup returns CDR1 SGHAT and CDR2 FQNNGV. CDR3 length: 12 residues. V lost 1 base to trimming and J lost 8 bases, with 8 bases between them. CDR3 in DNA: TGTGCCAGCAGCTTAGCGGCGAGGGGCTACACCTTC. Translated: CASSLAARGYTF. Based on the CDR3 plus reference TRBV11-2 and TRBJ1-2, the full variable domain is EAGVAQSPRYKIIEKRQSVAFWCNPISGHATLYWYQQILGQGPKLLIQFQNNGVVDDSQLPKDRFSAERLKGVDSTLKIQPAKLEDSAVYLCASSLAARGYTFGSGTRLTVV.

The chain couples TRBV6-4 to TRBJ1-3, with no clear D. Germline V gene sequence: CDR1 MRHNA, CDR2 SNTAGT. The CDR3 is made up of 14 amino acids. V lost 7 bases, J lost 4 bases, and 14 bases lay in between. The CDR3 here is CASKAWQGGNTIYF. The CDR3 region has the DNA TGTGCCAGCAAGGCCTGGCAAGGAGGAAACACCATATATTTT.